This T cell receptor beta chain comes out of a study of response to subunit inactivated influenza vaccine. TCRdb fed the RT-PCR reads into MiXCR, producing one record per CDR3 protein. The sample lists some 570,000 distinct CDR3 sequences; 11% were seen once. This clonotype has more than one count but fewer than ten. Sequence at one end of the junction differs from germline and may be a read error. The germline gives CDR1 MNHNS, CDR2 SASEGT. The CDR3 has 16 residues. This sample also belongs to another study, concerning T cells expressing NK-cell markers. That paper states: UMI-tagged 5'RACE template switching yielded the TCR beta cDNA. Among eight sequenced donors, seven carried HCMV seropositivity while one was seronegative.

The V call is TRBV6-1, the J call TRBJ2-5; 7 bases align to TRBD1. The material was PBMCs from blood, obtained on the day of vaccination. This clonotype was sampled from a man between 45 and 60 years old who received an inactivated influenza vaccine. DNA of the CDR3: TGTGCCAGCAGGGAAGAGGGACAGATAGTCCAAGAGACCCAGTACTTC. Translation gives CASREEGQIVQETQYF.